A selection of T cell receptor beta chains follows, all from one sample in a study of early T cells in non-severe SARS-CoV-2 infection. MiXCR, run by TCRdb on the 5' RACE reads, gives a single entry per CDR3 protein. The profile shows roughly 69,000 distinct CDR3 sequences, about 9% of them singletons. The sequenced material came from whole blood. These receptors all come from an adult who was a healthcare worker with PCR-confirmed SARS-CoV-2 infection or an uninfected control (not recorded which). CDR3s include the opening cysteine and the closing phenylalanine or tryptophan. Fields, in order: J gene, clone size, V gene, D gene, CDR3 DNA, CDR3 protein. D genes are given only for firm matches. Clone size is stated in some rows and not others, as once, few, many or a class when expanded.

>TRBJ2-7|-|TRBV5-1|TRBD2
TGCGCCAGCAGCTTGGAGGGACTAGCGGGACGAGAGCAGTACTTC
CASSLEGLAGREQYF
>TRBJ1-1|few|TRBV29-1|-
TGCAGCGTTGCAACAGGGACGAACACTGAAGCTTTCTTT
CSVATGTNTEAFF
>TRBJ2-3|few|TRBV29-1|TRBD2
TGCAGCGGGGGAAGGGAGGGAAATACGCAGTATTTT
CSGGREGNTQYF
>TRBJ2-7|-|TRBV3-1|-
TGTGCCAGCAGCCAAGATCACACCAGTACCTACGAGCAGTACTTC
CASSQDHTSTYEQYF
>TRBJ2-3|many|TRBV5-1|-
TGCGCCAGCAGCGGTAGTCAGTTCGAGGCAGATACGCAGTATTTT
CASSGSQFEADTQYF
>TRBJ2-1|-|TRBV2|-
TGTGCCAGCAAAAAAGAGAGCTCCTACAATGAGCAGTTCTTC
CASKKESSYNEQFF
>TRBJ1-6|few|TRBV4-2|-
TGTGCCAGCAGCCAGGGCGACTATAATTCACCCCTCCACTTT
CASSQGDYNSPLHF
>TRBJ2-1|-|TRBV7-3|-
TGTGCCAGCAGCTTACTCGGGACGATCAATGAGCAGTTCTTC
CASSLLGTINEQFF
>TRBJ2-1|many|TRBV19|TRBD2
TGTGCCAGTAGTATCCTAAGCGGGGGGGCCTACAATGAGCAGTTCTTC
CASSILSGGAYNEQFF
>TRBJ2-3|-|TRBV7-2|-
TGTGCCAGCAGTTTTGCGGAGGGCACAGATACGCAGTATTTT
CASSFAEGTDTQYF
>TRBJ2-3|few|TRBV10-3|-
TGTGCCATCAAAGGCACAACTAACTCGGCAGATACGCAGTATTTT
CAIKGTTNSADTQYF
>TRBJ2-3|many|TRBV7-3|TRBD2
TGTGCCAGCAGCTTAATTAGCGGGGGAACCACAGATACGCAGTATTTT
CASSLISGGTTDTQYF
>TRBJ2-1|many|TRBV20-1|TRBD2
TGCAGTGCTAGCCTAGCGGACAATGAGCAGTTCTTC
CSASLADNEQFF
>TRBJ1-2|many|TRBV3-1|-
TGTGCCAGCAGCCAAGATTTGGCGTCGAACTATGGCTACACCTTC
CASSQDLASNYGYTF
>TRBJ1-4|many|TRBV20-1|TRBD1
TGCAGTGCCATCGACAGGGAAGCCCCTAATGAAAAACTGTTTTTT
CSAIDREAPNEKLFF
>TRBJ1-3|many|TRBV6-4|-
TGTGCCAGCAGTCGATGGGCTGGAAACACCATATATTTT
CASSRWAGNTIYF
>TRBJ2-7|few|TRBV7-2|-
TGTGCCAGCAGCCCCTTTGGGGACGCCCGGGACGAGCAGTACTTC
CASSPFGDARDEQYF
>TRBJ2-3|-|TRBV10-3|TRBD2
TGTGCCGCACAGCGGGGGGGCTCCACAGATACGCAGTATTTT
CAAQRGGSTDTQYF
>TRBJ1-2|many|TRBV5-1|-
TGCGCCAGCAGCTGGGAAACCCGGGGCTATGGCTACACCTTC
CASSWETRGYGYTF
>TRBJ2-2|many|TRBV20-1|TRBD2
TGCAGTGCTAGAAATAGCGGGACGAACACCGGGGAGCTGTTTTTT
CSARNSGTNTGELFF
>TRBJ1-6|many|TRBV4-1|TRBD1
TGCGCCAGCAGCCACGCGGGACAGGGGGTTTATTCACCCCTCCACTTT
CASSHAGQGVYSPLHF
>TRBJ2-1|-|TRBV19|-
TGTGCCAGTACCCCCGGGGGCGGAGGCAATGAGCAGTTCTTC
CASTPGGGGNEQFF
>TRBJ1-1|many|TRBV18|-
TGTGCCAGCTCACCACCGCTCACAGGCACTGAAGCTTTCTTT
CASSPPLTGTEAFF